This T cell receptor beta chain was sequenced in a study of T cells in localized non-small cell lung cancer. Study-level results: There was an association of higher blood T cell density with longer overall survival. Among the top 100 tumor clones, a median about 58 appeared in adjacent lung. Uninvolved adjacent lung showed peak T cell clonality, exceeding tumor.

In the case of this clone: Its specificity is unknown.

Per the germline V gene, CDR1 is MNHNS and CDR2 is SASEGT. The CDR3 loop spans 13 amino acids. With 5 bases removed from V and 1 base from J, the gap between germline ends came to 8 bases. The data were produced by immunoSEQ multiplex PCR, yet TCRdb's version contains in-frame clones alone and is incomplete. Among 100,000 or so clones, roughly 93% were seen once, and the ten largest hold over 4%. This receptor was obtained from a woman between 35 and 70 years old with stage II squamous cell lung carcinoma. The sample was PBMCs, taken before any cancer treatment. The genes are TRBV6-1 and TRBJ1-1, with D unclear. Here the CDR3 DNA reads TGTGCCAGCAGTCGGAGCACGAACACTGAAGCTTTCTTT. This sequence encodes CASSRSTNTEAFF.